This T cell receptor (beta chain) was profiled in a study of blood T cells in healthy people across ages. The CDR3 is 13 residues long. Looked up from germline, CDR1 is SGHAT and CDR2 is FQNNGV. The germline V and J ends were trimmed by 0 bases and 4 bases, with 6 bases remaining between them. It was with a sample-barcoded 5' primer and a J-beta primer mix that a second PCR of about 7 to 12 cycles was run. TCRdb processed the 5' RACE reads anew with MiXCR; each CDR3 protein has one entry. The table has roughly 1.7 million distinct CDR3 sequences, about 32% seen once. This clonotype was detected a few times.

Sample: blood. The chain recombines TRBV11-2 with TRBJ1-2; no firm D call. This TCR derives from a woman in her 30s in good health. The CDR3 region is CASSLDSFYGYTF. The DNA of the CDR3 is TGTGCCAGCAGCTTAGACAGTTTCTATGGCTACACCTTC.